Listed below are T cell receptor beta chains from one sample, sequenced in a study of shared clonotypes between healthy human individuals. Clones were read by immunoSEQ multiplex PCR, and TCRdb kept only the in-frame ones, dropping some. The sample holds about half a million clones, roughly 80% seen once. What was sequenced was PBMCs. The receptor set was obtained from a woman aged 40 to 55 in good health. Some clones in this sample may be carry-over from other donors' samples. The CDR3 runs from the conserved cysteine through the conserved F or W. The D gene is left open where the match is weak. The size of a clone is reported for some rows only, either as once, few or many, or as a class for expanded clones.

CDR3	DNA	V	J	size	D
CASRGSAEAFF	TGCGCCAGTAGGGGGTCCGCTGAAGCTTTCTTT	TRBV5-1	TRBJ1-1	-	-
CASSEDSNTEAFF	TGTGCCAGCAGCGAGGACAGTAACACTGAAGCTTTCTTT	TRBV2	TRBJ1-1	-	-
CASSKREGSYNEQFF	TGTGCCAGCTCAAAGCGGGAGGGGTCCTACAATGAGCAGTTCTTC	TRBV11-3	TRBJ2-1	-	TRBD2
CASEAYNEQFF	TGTGCCAGCGAGGCCTACAATGAGCAGTTCTTC	TRBV7-8	TRBJ2-1	-	-
CSVGSGVNTEAFF	TGCAGCGTTGGCTCGGGAGTAAACACTGAAGCTTTCTTT	TRBV29-1	TRBJ1-1	-	-
CASSQESPTYEQYF	TGTGCCAGCAGCCAAGAGAGCCCAACCTACGAGCAGTACTTC	TRBV4-2	TRBJ2-7	-	-
CASRRQVSYEQYF	TGTGCCAGCAGGCGACAGGTGAGCTACGAGCAGTACTTC	TRBV6-6	TRBJ2-7	-	-
CASSQDADRGNYNEQFF	TGCGCCAGCAGTCAGGATGCCGACAGGGGGAACTACAATGAGCAGTTCTTC	TRBV10-1	TRBJ2-1	-	TRBD1
CASSSVPGQDSGANVLTF	TGTGCCAGCAGCTCAGTCCCGGGACAAGACTCTGGGGCCAACGTCCTGACTTTC	TRBV7-6	TRBJ2-6	few	-
CASSPRTSATYEQYF	TGTGCCAGTAGTCCTCGGACTAGCGCAACCTACGAGCAGTACTTC	TRBV19	TRBJ2-7	-	TRBD2
CASSPLVGQDGYTF	TGTGCCAGCTCACCACTGGTAGGCCAGGATGGCTACACCTTC	TRBV18	TRBJ1-2	-	-
CASSSRSYTGELFF	TGTGCCAGCAGCTCTAGAAGTTACACCGGGGAGCTGTTTTTT	TRBV7-9	TRBJ2-2	-	-
CASRTTGAASDPEAFF	TGTGCCAGCAGGACGACAGGGGCCGCAAGTGACCCTGAAGCTTTCTTT	TRBV27	TRBJ1-1	-	TRBD1
CASSLGTASTDTQYF	TGCGCCAGCAGCTTGGGGACGGCAAGCACAGATACGCAGTATTTT	TRBV5-1	TRBJ2-3	-	-
CASSYSGLAGETQYF	TGTGCCAGCAGTTACTCCGGACTAGCGGGAGAGACCCAGTACTTC	TRBV6-5	TRBJ2-5	few	TRBD2
CASSPPVGVAYNEQFF	TGTGCCAGCTCACCACCGGTGGGGGTGGCCTACAATGAGCAGTTCTTC	TRBV18	TRBJ2-1	-	-
CATSRGGGEVEKLFF	TGTGCCACCAGCAGAGGAGGGGGCGAAGTGGAAAAACTGTTTTTT	TRBV15	TRBJ1-4	-	TRBD1
CASSIDPGKLYGYTF	TGTGCCAGTAGTATAGATCCCGGCAAGCTCTATGGCTACACCTTC	TRBV19	TRBJ1-2	-	-
CASSYTRGTSSFLF	TGTGCCAGCAGTTACACGAGAGGGACTAGCAGCTTTCTCTTC	TRBV6-5	TRBJ2-1	-	TRBD2
CASSAARTSNTGELFF	TGTGCCAGCAGTGCAGCCCGGACATCGAACACCGGGGAGCTGTTTTTT	TRBV6-4	TRBJ2-2	many	-
CASSPGQGASYGYTF	TGTGCCAGCAGTCCCGGACAGGGGGCAAGTTATGGCTACACCTTC	TRBV2	TRBJ1-2	-	TRBD1
CASSETGCNQPQHF	TGTGCCAGCAGTGAAACAGGGTGCAATCAGCCCCAGCATTTT	TRBV6-4	TRBJ1-5	-	-
CASSPHGGGTQYF	TGTGCCAGCAGCCCTCATGGGGGTGGTACGCAGTATTTT	TRBV7-3	TRBJ2-3	-	-
CASRGVSDTDTQYF	TGTGCCAGCAGGGGGGTGTCGGACACAGATACGCAGTATTTT	TRBV6-6	TRBJ2-3	-	-
CASSFSEGRGLSFDTQYF	TGTGCCAGCAGCTTTTCCGAGGGCAGAGGCCTATCTTTTGATACGCAGTATTTT	TRBV7-6	TRBJ2-3	-	-
CASSFPRSTAGGTSYEQYF	TGTGCCAGCAGCTTTCCACGATCCACAGCGGGAGGGACCTCCTACGAGCAGTACTTC	TRBV11-1	TRBJ2-7	-	TRBD2
CASSEGSADLNYGYTF	TGTGCCAGCAGTGAAGGGTCGGCAGATTTAAACTATGGCTACACCTTC	TRBV6-1	TRBJ1-2	-	-
CASTQRDRVAEAFF	TGTGCCAGTACCCAGAGGGACAGGGTGGCTGAAGCTTTCTTT	TRBV19	TRBJ1-1	-	TRBD1
CAITDGSEQYF	TGTGCCATCACGGATGGGAGCGAGCAGTACTTC	TRBV10-3	TRBJ2-7	-	-
CASEASSGANVLTF	TGTGCCAGCGAGGCGTCCTCTGGGGCCAACGTCCTGACTTTC	TRBV28	TRBJ2-6	-	-
CAISESGANEKLFF	TGTGCCATCAGCGAGAGCGGGGCTAATGAAAAACTGTTTTTT	TRBV10-3	TRBJ1-4	-	-
CAWSRSGANVLTF	TGTGCCTGGTCGCGCTCTGGGGCCAACGTCCTGACTTTC	TRBV30	TRBJ2-6	few	-
CASSTGTAADTQYF	TGTGCCAGCAGTACGGGGACAGCGGCCGATACGCAGTATTTT	TRBV28	TRBJ2-3	-	TRBD1
CASSVEQGNTGELFF	TGTGCCAGCAGCGTAGAACAGGGAAACACCGGGGAGCTGTTTTTT	TRBV9	TRBJ2-2	-	-
CASSSGTVLGEQYF	TGTGCCAGCAGCTCCGGGACAGTTCTGGGGGAGCAGTACTTC	TRBV7-9	TRBJ2-7	-	TRBD1
CASSSGGGIIYEQYF	TGCGCCAGCAGCTCCGGCGGGGGGATAATCTACGAGCAGTACTTC	TRBV5-1	TRBJ2-7	-	TRBD2
CASSQGEGQPQHF	TGTGCCAGCAGCCAAGGGGAGGGGCAGCCCCAGCATTTT	TRBV14	TRBJ1-5	-	-
CASRIQGDHNEQFF	TGCGCCAGCAGAATACAGGGGGACCACAATGAGCAGTTCTTC	TRBV10-1	TRBJ2-1	-	TRBD1
CASSVGAGTHYGYTF	TGTGCCAGCAGCGTAGGGGCAGGCACGCACTATGGCTACACCTTC	TRBV9	TRBJ1-2	-	-
CASSLAVPSGSSYNEQFF	TGTGCCAGCAGCTTAGCGGTACCTAGCGGGAGCTCCTACAATGAGCAGTTCTTC	TRBV7-8	TRBJ2-1	-	TRBD2
CASSLPGLAGGWSNEQFF	TGTGCCAGCAGCTTACCGGGCCTAGCGGGAGGGTGGAGCAATGAGCAGTTCTTC	TRBV7-2	TRBJ2-1	-	TRBD2
CASRLRVVGQPQHF	TGTGCCAGCAGACTGCGTGTGGTTGGTCAGCCCCAGCATTTT	TRBV28	TRBJ1-5	once	-
CASSPHEVGEQFF	TGTGCCAGCAGCCCGCATGAGGTTGGTGAGCAGTTCTTC	TRBV7-3	TRBJ2-1	-	-
CASSAGSYNEQFF	TGTGCCAGCAGCGCTGGCTCCTACAATGAGCAGTTCTTC	TRBV14	TRBJ2-1	-	-
CASSLLGPGQNYGYTF	TGTGCCAGCAGTTTATTAGGTCCCGGACAGAACTATGGCTACACCTTC	TRBV28	TRBJ1-2	-	-
CASSNYRGARVIGNTIYF	TGTGCCAGCAGTAATTACAGGGGCGCGCGGGTTATCGGAAACACCATATATTTT	TRBV28	TRBJ1-3	-	TRBD1
CATGLHHYNEQFF	TGTGCCACCGGACTCCACCACTACAATGAGCAGTTCTTC	TRBV27	TRBJ2-1	once	-